A single sample gave rise to the 27 T cell receptor beta chains below, sequenced in a study of T cell responses to AZD1222 COVID-19 vaccine. Only in-frame clones appear in the TCRdb table, and some are missing; sequencing was by immunoSEQ multiplex PCR. The data show about 78,000 clones, roughly 87% seen once. The source was peripheral blood, collected on day 0 of MenACWY control vaccination. These receptors came from an adult in good health.

This clone was seen once. This chain connects TRBV28 to TRBJ1-5; 7 bases are a match to TRBD1. The germline V gene has CDR1 MDHEN and CDR2 SYDVKM. This CDR3 has 16 residues. After removal of 2 bases from V and 4 bases from J, the junction contained 8 bases not matched to a gene. CDR3 in amino acids: CASSLAGQLANQPQHF. DNA of the CDR3: TGTGCCAGCAGTTTAGCGGGACAGTTGGCAAATCAGCCCCAGCATTTT.

The V gene is TRBV5-4, the J gene TRBJ2-3, with D unresolved. Trimming pared 4 bases from V and 0 bases from J, leaving 9 bases between. The CDR3 extends over 14 amino acids. In germline, CDR1 is SGHNT, CDR2 YYREEE (reference sequence). In DNA, the CDR3 is TGTGCCAGCAGCCACACGGACAGCACAGATACGCAGTATTTT. Translated: CASSHTDSTDTQYF.

The chain carries TRBV11-1 and TRBJ2-5; D is possibly TRBD1 (6 bases). Germline V CDR1 and CDR2: SGHAT, FQDESV (reference sequence). V dropped 5 bases and J dropped 4 bases, with 14 bases sitting between them. The CDR3 runs to 14 residues. The CDR3 region is CASSPTGYLETQYF. The CDR3 bases are TGTGCCAGCAGCCCCACAGGGTATCTAGAGACCCAGTACTTC.

This sequence joins TRBV19 and TRBJ2-6; D is ambiguous. The CDR3 extends over 14 amino acids. Between the trimmed V and J ends, which lost 8 bases and 2 bases, there was a span of 10 bases. Germline V gene lookup returns CDR1 LNHDA and CDR2 SQIVND (reference sequence). CDR3 sequence: CASGWNAGANVLTF. The CDR3 coding sequence is TGTGCCAGTGGGTGGAACGCTGGGGCCAACGTCCTGACTTTC.

V gene TRBV11-3 combines with J gene TRBJ1-1, with a possible D match to TRBD1 (5 bases). This CDR3 region has 16 residues. Germline CDR1 reads SGHNT; CDR2 reads YENEEA. The V end lost 3 bases, the J end lost 0 bases, and 14 bases lay between the germline ends. In nucleotides, the CDR3 is TGTGCCAGCAGCTTTTCCTGGGAGGGACTGAACACTGAAGCTTTCTTT. Amino acid sequence: CASSFSWEGLNTEAFF.

The V gene is TRBV13, the J gene TRBJ1-6, with 8 bases fitting TRBD1. The length of the CDR3 is 17 residues. J was trimmed by 1 base and V by 0 bases; bases with no gene match: 2. CDR1 PRHDT and CDR2 FYEKMQ come from the germline V gene (reference sequence). CDR3 sequence: CASSLGRGRSYNSPLHF. DNA for the CDR3: TGTGCCAGCAGCTTAGGCAGGGGGCGGTCCTATAATTCACCCCTCCACTTT.

Only a few counts were recorded for this clone. Within the sample, other DNA sequences also encode this same CDR3. The chain is built from TRBV4-3 and TRBJ1-3; unclear D gene. The CDR3 is 14 amino acids. With 1 base removed from V and 4 bases from J, the gap between germline ends came to 8 bases. Germline V CDR1 and CDR2: LGHNA, YSLEER. This CDR3 reads CASSQGTGGNTIYF. CDR3 in DNA: TGCGCCAGCAGCCAAGGCACCGGCGGAAACACCATATATTTT.

The rearrangement uses TRBV30 and TRBJ1-6; perhaps TRBD1 as D (5 bases). The CDR3 is made up of 14 amino acids. V dropped 0 bases and J dropped 8 bases, with 11 bases sitting between them. From germline, CDR1 is GTSNPN and CDR2 SVGIG (reference sequence). The CDR3 loop reads CAWSVKGVDSPLHF. The CDR3 DNA follows: TGTGCCTGGAGTGTAAAAGGGGTCGATTCACCCCTCCACTTT.

This chain uses TRBV6-2 or TRBV6-3 with TRBJ1-6; D is unresolved. This CDR3 region has 12 residues. Trimming took off 6 bases at V and 8 bases at J, with 8 bases between the two ends. From germline, CDR1 is MNHEY and CDR2 SVGEGT. The CDR3 DNA reads as TGTGCCAGCAGCCGGGGAGATTCACCCCTCCACTTT. Protein: CASSRGDSPLHF.

The chain couples TRBV24-1 to TRBJ2-1; 7 bases are shared with TRBD1. The CDR3 covers 16 residues. Germline V gives CDR1 KGHDR, CDR2 SFDVKD. After removal of 4 bases from V and 3 bases from J, the junction contained 8 bases not matched to a gene. The CDR3 DNA reads TGTGCCACCAGTGACTCCGGGACAGAAAACTACAATGAGCAGTTCTTC. Protein: CATSDSGTENYNEQFF.

CDR3 DNA sequence: TGTGCCAGCAGCTTAGGGGCTAGCGGGGGGATAGATACGCAGTATTTT. Protein: CASSLGASGGIDTQYF. V gene TRBV7-2 combines with J gene TRBJ2-3, with TRBD2 identical over 11 bases. Germline CDR1 SGHTA, CDR2 FQGNSA. The J segment lost 5 bases and the V segment lost 1 base, leaving 5 bases of the junction unmatched. The CDR3 has 16 residues.

The chain combines TRBV2 with TRBJ1-1, with D possibly TRBD1 on 5 matching bases. The CDR3 is 13 residues long. V lost 10 bases to trimming and J lost 5 bases, with 17 bases between them. CDR1 is SNHLY and CDR2 is FYNNEI in the germline V gene. CDR3 loop: CAIRTGERTEAFF. The DNA for the CDR3 is TGTGCCATCCGGACGGGGGAGAGGACTGAAGCTTTCTTT.

This chain uses TRBV5-4 with TRBJ1-4, with D perhaps matching TRBD1 (6 bases). The length of the CDR3 is 15 residues. From germline, CDR1 is SGHNT and CDR2 YYREEE (reference sequence). V was trimmed by 3 bases and J by 7 bases, leaving 16 bases between them. CDR3 in amino acids: CASSSGALGGEKLFF. The CDR3 region has the DNA TGTGCCAGCAGCTCGGGGGCCCTGGGAGGTGAAAAACTGTTTTTT.

The chain is built from TRBV5-4 and TRBJ2-2; no clear D. The CDR3 covers 14 residues. CDR1 SGHNT and CDR2 YYREEE come from the germline V gene (reference sequence). The V gene lost 0 bases and the J gene lost 6 bases, with 9 bases spanning the gap. CDR3 in DNA: TGTGCCAGCAGCTTGGAAGGGTGGGCCGGGGAGCTGTTTTTT. The encoded protein is CASSLEGWAGELFF.

This clone was observed once. The chain links TRBV7-8 to TRBJ2-3; D gene uncertain. The CDR3 totals 12 residues. Deletions cut 5 bases from V and 3 bases from J, with 6 bases between. In germline, CDR1 is SGHVS, CDR2 FQNEAQ. This chain's CDR3 is CASSQRTDTQYF. The CDR3 region has the DNA TGTGCCAGCAGCCAGCGAACAGATACGCAGTATTTT.

The chain has TRBV7-9 and TRBJ1-6; a weak D match, TRBD1 (5 bases). V was pared by 1 base and J by 11 bases, with 12 bases between. CDR3 length: 14 residues. Germline CDR1 is SEHNR and CDR2 is FQNEAQ (reference sequence). The CDR3 DNA follows: TGTGCCAGCAGCTTAGGGCCCCAGGGAGCACCCCTCCACTTT. This sequence encodes CASSLGPQGAPLHF. Filled out from reference TRBV7-9 and TRBJ1-6, the complete variable domain reads DTGVSQNPRHKITKRGQNVTFRCDPISEHNRLYWYRQTLGQGPEFLTYFQNEAQLEKSRLLSDRFSAERPKGSFSTLEIQRTEQGDSAMYLCASSLGPQGAPLHFGNGTRLTVT.

The chain couples TRBV5-1 to TRBJ1-5; the match to TRBD1 covers 9 bases. CDR3 length: 15 amino acids. Looked up from germline, CDR1 is SGHRS and CDR2 is YFSETQ. V was clipped by 3 bases and J by 5 bases; unmatched bases: 6. The CDR3 sequence: CASSSGQGPHQPQHF. The CDR3 region has the DNA TGCGCCAGCAGCTCGGGACAGGGTCCCCATCAGCCCCAGCATTTT.

The chain has TRBV19 and TRBJ2-3; TRBD2 aligns across 8 bases. From germline, CDR1 is LNHDA and CDR2 SQIVND (reference sequence). V shed 3 bases, J shed 3 bases, and the junction held 14 bases outside the gene matches. The CDR3 runs 18 residues. CDR3 region: CASSMTGPAGVGTDTQYF. CDR3 sequence (DNA): TGTGCCAGTAGTATGACCGGCCCAGCGGGGGTGGGGACAGATACGCAGTATTTT.

The rearrangement uses TRBV7-2 and TRBJ2-1, with TRBD1 identical over 8 bases. The CDR3 spans 17 residues. From germline, CDR1 is SGHTA and CDR2 FQGNSA. The junction had 11 bases not matched to a gene; V was cut back by 2 bases and J by 5 bases. CDR3 DNA sequence: TGTGCCAGCAGCTTACGCCCCCCGGGACAGGTAGACAATGAGCAGTTCTTC. Protein sequence: CASSLRPPGQVDNEQFF.

This chain connects TRBV6-2 or TRBV6-3 to TRBJ1-6, with D tentatively TRBD1 (6 bases). There are 15 residues in the CDR3. V dropped 6 bases and J dropped 4 bases, with 13 bases sitting between them. Germline loops: CDR1 MNHEY, CDR2 SVGEGT. This CDR3 is CASSPKTGYNSPLHF. CDR3 DNA sequence: TGTGCCAGCAGCCCCAAGACAGGTTATAATTCACCCCTCCACTTT.

CDR3 DNA: TGTGCCACCAGCCCCCAGGGGGGCAGGGGCGTATATGGCTACACCTTC. Its protein is CATSPQGGRGVYGYTF. V gene TRBV15 combines with J gene TRBJ1-2; 7 bases are a match to TRBD1. Per the germline V gene, CDR1 is LNHNV and CDR2 is YYDKDF (reference sequence). V was pared by 5 bases and J by 5 bases, with 14 bases of the junction left unmatched. This CDR3 has 16 residues.

This chain links TRBV7-2 with TRBJ2-6; D gene unclear. CDR3 length: 15 amino acids. V dropped 5 bases and J dropped 5 bases, with 13 bases sitting between them. From germline, CDR1 is SGHTA and CDR2 FQGNSA. CDR3 residues: CASSRNRSRANVLTF. The CDR3 nucleotides read TGTGCCAGCAGCAGAAACCGAAGTCGGGCCAACGTCCTGACTTTC.

This rearrangement joins TRBV11-2 to TRBJ2-7; 11 nucleotides match TRBD1. In germline, CDR1 is SGHAT, CDR2 FQNNGV. V shed 5 bases, J shed 4 bases, and the junction held 4 bases outside the gene matches. The CDR3 is 14 amino acids. The CDR3 loop is CASSGQGARYEQYF. As DNA, the CDR3 is TGTGCCAGCAGCGGACAGGGGGCGAGGTACGAGCAGTACTTC.

The V gene is TRBV5-6, the J gene TRBJ1-2; possible D gene TRBD1, 5 bases. V lost 0 bases, J lost 4 bases, and 10 bases lay in between. The V gene's germline CDR1 is SGHDT and CDR2 YYEEEE. This CDR3 contains 14 residues. CDR3 sequence reads: CASSLAGTLYGYTF. CDR3 nucleotides: TGTGCCAGCAGCTTGGCAGGGACCCTCTATGGCTACACCTTC.

V gene TRBV19 combines with J gene TRBJ1-4; no definite D call. V dropped 5 bases and J dropped 8 bases, with 15 bases sitting between them. The CDR3 consists of 14 residues. Germline CDR1 is LNHDA and CDR2 is SQIVND (reference sequence). The CDR3 DNA is TGTGCCAGTAGTCCCACACCTTACAGCGAAAAACTGTTTTTT. Its translation is CASSPTPYSEKLFF.

V is TRBV9 and J is TRBJ2-3, with no clear D. This CDR3 is built from 14 residues. Germline V gene data show CDR1 as SGDLS and CDR2 as YYNGEE. Between the trimmed V and J ends, which lost 4 bases and 0 bases, there was a span of 9 bases. The CDR3 DNA sequence: TGTGCCAGCAGCTTCGGTAGTAGCACAGATACGCAGTATTTT. Protein sequence: CASSFGSSTDTQYF.

The rearrangement links TRBV30 to TRBJ1-6; D call uncertain. The V and J ends lost 4 bases and 6 bases respectively, with 7 bases between them. CDR1 and CDR2 from the germline V gene are GTSNPN and SVGIG (reference sequence). The CDR3 is 12 residues long. The CDR3 bases are TGTGCCTGGACCTACCCTAATTCACCCCTCCACTTT. Its translation is CAWTYPNSPLHF.